These 17 T cell receptor beta chains were sequenced from one sample in a study of T cells in Graves' hyperthyroidism and ophthalmopathy. The TCR beta CDR3 regions underwent amplification using RNA transcripts as the source. A first-round RT-PCR of the TCR CDR3 used the HTBI primer set. TCRdb re-called the multiplex PCR reads with MiXCR, one entry per CDR3 protein. The profile shows under 550,000 distinct CDR3 sequences, 12% to 15% of them singletons. The sample comprised blood. These receptors were taken from a woman aged 18-35 years with Graves' hyperthyroidism.

This clonotype was observed many times. V is TRBV28 and J is TRBJ2-1; TRBD1 aligns across 9 bases. CDR3 length: 14 amino acids. CDR1 and CDR2 from the germline V gene are MDHEN and SYDVKM. Unmatched junction bases numbered 7, after V lost 5 bases and J lost 8 bases. The CDR3 spells CASSQPGQGDEQFF. CDR3 DNA: TGTGCCAGCAGTCAGCCGGGACAGGGAGATGAGCAGTTCTTC.

V is TRBV27 and J is TRBJ2-7; a possible D gene is TRBD2 (5 bases). This CDR3 is 14 amino acids long. V lost 5 bases and J lost 7, with 18 bases in between. CDR1 is MNHEY and CDR2 is SMNVEV in the germline V gene (reference sequence). The CDR3 sequence is CASSQREAMNEQYF. The CDR3 DNA sequence: TGTGCCAGCAGTCAACGGGAAGCGATGAATGAGCAGTACTTC.

The chain employs TRBV29-1 and TRBJ2-1; 10 bases map to TRBD2. Trimming at V came to 8 bases and at J to 9 bases, leaving 10 bases not matched to a gene. Germline CDR1 SQVTM, CDR2 ANQGSEA. The CDR3 consists of 13 residues. The CDR3 nucleotides are TGCAGCATCATGGCTAGCGGGAGTGGTGAGCAGTTCTTC. It is translated as CSIMASGSGEQFF.

Concerning this clonotype itself: The junction departs from germline at one end; a sequencing error may be responsible. The chain carries TRBV6-8 and TRBJ1-4, with TRBD1 as a possible D gene (6 bases). This CDR3 comprises 13 residues. From germline, CDR1 is MNHGY and CDR2 SAAAGT. CDR3 protein: CARGTYENEKLFF. The CDR3 region has the DNA TGCGCCAGAGGGACATATGAAAATGAAAAACTGTTTTTT.

The chain couples TRBV24-1 to TRBJ1-2, with a weak D call TRBD1 (5 bases). The CDR3 is 14 amino acids. Per the germline V gene, CDR1 is KGHDR and CDR2 is SFDVKD. The germline V and J ends were trimmed by 7 bases and 2 bases, with 13 bases remaining between them. The CDR3 here is CATSTGEVNYGYTF. The CDR3 DNA sequence: TGTGCCACCAGCACGGGGGAGGTGAACTATGGCTACACCTTC.

This clonotype was seen at least ten times. The chain is built from TRBV28 and TRBJ2-5, with 9 bases that match TRBD1. This CDR3 region has 14 residues. With V trimmed by 6 bases and J by 5 bases, 7 bases remained unmatched. From germline, CDR1 is MDHEN and CDR2 SYDVKM. The CDR3 region has the DNA TGTGCCAGCAGACTAACAGGGGGCGCCGAGACCCAGTACTTC. Translated: CASRLTGGAETQYF.

In its sample, this clonotype was seen many times. This chain uses TRBV2 with TRBJ2-3; 8 bases are shared with TRBD2. This CDR3 is 15 amino acids long. V lost 5 bases and J lost 5; bases outside the gene matches: 9. Germline lookup yields CDR1 SNHLY and CDR2 FYNNEI. The CDR3 loop is CASSKAIAGKDTQYF. For the CDR3, the DNA is TGTGCCAGCAGTAAGGCAATAGCGGGAAAAGATACGCAGTATTTT.

The chain has TRBV20-1 and TRBJ2-2; 7 bases fit TRBD2. Germline CDR1 is DFQATT and CDR2 is SNEGSKA (reference sequence). V shed 3 bases, J shed 13 bases, and the junction held 11 bases outside the gene matches. The CDR3 covers 13 residues. The chain's CDR3 is CSASTSAIGTLFF. CDR3 nucleotide sequence: TGCAGTGCTAGTACTAGCGCCATAGGGACGCTGTTTTTT.

Ten or more counts support this clonotype. The chain is built from TRBV13 and TRBJ1-3, with 8 bases matching TRBD1. Losses at the gene ends were 4 bases for V and 1 base for J; bases not matched to a gene: 3. The CDR3 spans 15 residues. Looked up from germline, CDR1 is PRHDT and CDR2 is FYEKMQ (reference sequence). The CDR3 nucleotides read TGTGCCAGCAGCTACCGGACAGGGTCTGGAAACACCATATATTTT. This translates into CASSYRTGSGNTIYF. Complete variable domain (other parts from reference TRBV13 and TRBJ1-3): AAGVIQSPRHLIKEKRETATLKCYPIPRHDTVYWYQQGPGQDPQFLISFYEKMQSDKGSIPDRFSAQQFSDYHSELNMSSLELGDSALYFCASSYRTGSGNTIYFGEGSWLTVV.

This clonotype was seen only a few times. The chain combines TRBV19 with TRBJ2-2, with D perhaps TRBD1 (6 bases). The CDR3 loop spans 13 amino acids. Trimming removed 7 bases from V and 6 bases from J, with 12 bases in between. The V gene's germline CDR1 is LNHDA and CDR2 SQIVND (reference sequence). The CDR3 coding sequence is TGTGCCAGTACCCGAGGGGGACCCGGGGAGCTGTTTTTT. Translation gives CASTRGGPGELFF.

This clonotype appeared a few times. The chain couples TRBV24-1 to TRBJ1-2; D call uncertain. The germline V and J ends were trimmed by 3 bases and 2 bases, with 9 bases remaining between them. This CDR3 spans 14 amino acids. Germline-derived CDR1 and CDR2 are KGHDR and SFDVKD. The CDR3 DNA reads as TGTGCCACCAGTGATGGGGATAACAACTATGGCTACACCTTC. This encodes CATSDGDNNYGYTF.

Note on this clonotype: With a much larger clone just one base away, this may be a read error. V gene TRBV28 combines with J gene TRBJ2-5; the match to TRBD2 covers 11 bases. The J call may not be correct, given that the DNA end is closer to TRBJ2-1. The CDR3 has 16 amino acids. Germline-derived CDR1 and CDR2 are MDHEN and SYDVKM. CDR3 in DNA: TGTGCCAGCAGTCCGTTCCTAGCGGGAGGACAAGAGACCCAGTTCTTC. This codes for CASSPFLAGGQETQFF.

The sample holds a few counts of this clonotype. V and J are TRBV28 and TRBJ1-2; tentatively, D is TRBD1 (6 bases). The V and J ends lost 6 bases and 14 bases respectively, with 22 bases between them. The CDR3 totals 13 residues. Germline V gene lookup returns CDR1 MDHEN and CDR2 SYDVKM. This chain's CDR3 is CASRTGTRPSRTF. CDR3 in DNA: TGTGCCAGCAGAACCGGGACAAGACCCTCGCGGACCTTC.

The gene calls are TRBV15 and TRBJ2-5; D is possibly TRBD1 or TRBD2 (5 bases each). The germline gives CDR1 LNHNV, CDR2 YYDKDF (reference sequence). There are 14 residues in the CDR3. Trimming shortened V by 7 bases and J by 2 bases, and 14 bases separated the two germline ends. The CDR3 DNA reads TGTGCCACCAACAGTATTTGGGGGCAAGAGACCCAGTACTTC. This gives the protein CATNSIWGQETQYF. The full variable domain, with the rest looked up from reference TRBV15 and TRBJ2-5, is DAMVIQNPRYQVTQFGKPVTLSCSQTLNHNVMYWYQQKSSQAPKLLFHYYDKDFNNEADTPDNFQSRRPNTSFCFLDIRSPGLGDTAMYLCATNSIWGQETQYFGPGTRLLVL.

A few counts support this clonotype. One junction end does not reproduce the germline sequence, and a read error may be involved. The CDR3, as DNA: TGTGCCGGCAGCTTACCAGGGGGGGCGAGAAGGAATGGCTACACCTTC. Amino acids: CAGSLPGGARRNGYTF. The J gene is TRBJ1-2, the V gene TRBV7-2; 7 bases match TRBD1. CDR1 is SGHTA and CDR2 is FQGNSA in the germline V gene. This CDR3 contains 16 residues.

This rearrangement joins TRBV12-3 or TRBV12-4 to TRBJ2-7; 11 bases agree with TRBD2. The CDR3 length is 14 residues. V trimming: 6 bases; J trimming: 3 bases; junction bases outside the gene matches: 4. CDR3 residues: CASRTGLAGYEQYF. CDR3 bases: TGTGCCAGCAGAACTGGACTAGCGGGCTACGAGCAGTACTTC.

Comment on this clonotype: One base away lies a much larger clone, so this may be a sequencing read error. A read error is likely, as this CDR3 ends without the conserved phenylalanine or tryptophan. V gene TRBV3-1 combines with J gene TRBJ1-1, with D unresolved. Deletions cut 3 bases from V and 8 bases from J, with 10 bases between. The CDR3 is 12 residues long. Germline V gives CDR1 LGHDT, CDR2 YNNKEL (reference sequence). The CDR3 nucleotides read TGTGCCAGCAGCCAGACAACCGACGAAGCTTTCCTT. The encoded protein is CASSQTTDEAFL.